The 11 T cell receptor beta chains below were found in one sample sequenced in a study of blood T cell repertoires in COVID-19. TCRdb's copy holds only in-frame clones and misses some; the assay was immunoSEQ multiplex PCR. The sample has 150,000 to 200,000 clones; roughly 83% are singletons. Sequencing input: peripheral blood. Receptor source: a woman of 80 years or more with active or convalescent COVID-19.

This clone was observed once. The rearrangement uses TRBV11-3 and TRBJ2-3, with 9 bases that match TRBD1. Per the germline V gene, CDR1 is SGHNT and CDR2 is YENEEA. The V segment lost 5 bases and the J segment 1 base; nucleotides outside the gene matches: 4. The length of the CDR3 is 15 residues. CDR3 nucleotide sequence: TGTGCCAGCAGCGACCGGGACAGGGGCACAGATACGCAGTATTTT. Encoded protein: CASSDRDRGTDTQYF.

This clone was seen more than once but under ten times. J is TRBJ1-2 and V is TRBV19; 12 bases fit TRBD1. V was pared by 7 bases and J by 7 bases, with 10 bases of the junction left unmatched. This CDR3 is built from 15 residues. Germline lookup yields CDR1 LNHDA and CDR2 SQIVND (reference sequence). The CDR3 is CASTQGTGGIGGYTF. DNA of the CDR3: TGTGCCAGTACCCAAGGGACAGGGGGCATTGGTGGCTACACCTTC.

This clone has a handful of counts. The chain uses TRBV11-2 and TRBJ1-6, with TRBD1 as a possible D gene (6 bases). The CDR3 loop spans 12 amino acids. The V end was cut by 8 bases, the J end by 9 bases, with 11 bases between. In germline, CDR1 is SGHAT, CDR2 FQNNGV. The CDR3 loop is CASGTGISPLHF. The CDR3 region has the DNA TGTGCCAGCGGAACAGGGATTTCACCCCTCCACTTT. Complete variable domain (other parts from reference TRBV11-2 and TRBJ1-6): EAGVAQSPRYKIIEKRQSVAFWCNPISGHATLYWYQQILGQGPKLLIQFQNNGVVDDSQLPKDRFSAERLKGVDSTLKIQPAKLEDSAVYLCASGTGISPLHFGNGTRLTVT.

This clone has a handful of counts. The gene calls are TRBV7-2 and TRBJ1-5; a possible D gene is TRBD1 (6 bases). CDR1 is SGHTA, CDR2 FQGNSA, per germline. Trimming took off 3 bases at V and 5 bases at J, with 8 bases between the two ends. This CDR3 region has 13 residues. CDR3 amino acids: CASSLSGDQPQHF. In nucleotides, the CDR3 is TGTGCCAGCAGCTTGTCAGGGGATCAGCCCCAGCATTTT.

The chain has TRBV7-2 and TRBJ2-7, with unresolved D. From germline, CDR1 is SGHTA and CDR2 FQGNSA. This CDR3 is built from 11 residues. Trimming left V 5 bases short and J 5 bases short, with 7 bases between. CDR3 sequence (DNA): TGTGCCAGCAGCCAGATAAACGAGCAGTACTTC. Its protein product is CASSQINEQYF.

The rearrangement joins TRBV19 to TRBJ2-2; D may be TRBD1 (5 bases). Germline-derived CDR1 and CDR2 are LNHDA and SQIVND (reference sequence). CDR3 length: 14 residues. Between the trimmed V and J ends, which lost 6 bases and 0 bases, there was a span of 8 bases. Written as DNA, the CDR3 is TGTGCCAGTAGGGCAGGGACGAACACCGGGGAGCTGTTTTTT. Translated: CASRAGTNTGELFF.

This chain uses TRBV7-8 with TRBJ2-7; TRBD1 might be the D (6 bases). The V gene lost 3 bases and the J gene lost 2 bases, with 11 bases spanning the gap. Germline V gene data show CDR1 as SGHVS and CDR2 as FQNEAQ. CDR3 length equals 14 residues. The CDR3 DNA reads TGTGCCAGCAGCTTCAACACAGGGACCTACGAGCAGTACTTC. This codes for CASSFNTGTYEQYF.

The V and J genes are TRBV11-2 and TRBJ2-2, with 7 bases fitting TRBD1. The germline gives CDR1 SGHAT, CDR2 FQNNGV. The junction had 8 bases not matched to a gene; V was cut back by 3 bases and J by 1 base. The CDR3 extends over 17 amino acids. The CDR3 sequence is CASSFFSGTVNTGELFF. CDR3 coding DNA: TGTGCCAGCAGCTTCTTTTCCGGGACAGTGAACACCGGGGAGCTGTTTTTT.

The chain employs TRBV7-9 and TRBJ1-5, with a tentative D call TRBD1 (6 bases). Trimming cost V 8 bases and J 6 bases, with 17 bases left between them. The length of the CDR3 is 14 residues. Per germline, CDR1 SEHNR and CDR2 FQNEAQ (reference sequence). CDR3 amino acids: CASGREGVGQPQHF. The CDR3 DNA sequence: TGTGCCAGCGGTAGAGAGGGGGTAGGTCAGCCCCAGCATTTT.

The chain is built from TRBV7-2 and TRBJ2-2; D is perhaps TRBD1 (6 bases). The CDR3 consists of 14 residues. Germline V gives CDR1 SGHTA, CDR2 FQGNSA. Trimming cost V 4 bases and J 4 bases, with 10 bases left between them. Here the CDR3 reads CASSWTEATGELFF. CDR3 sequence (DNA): TGTGCCAGCAGCTGGACAGAAGCCACCGGGGAGCTGTTTTTT.

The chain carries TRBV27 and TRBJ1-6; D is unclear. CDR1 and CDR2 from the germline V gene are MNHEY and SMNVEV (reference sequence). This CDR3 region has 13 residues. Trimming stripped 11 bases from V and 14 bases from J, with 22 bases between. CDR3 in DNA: TGTGCCTCCGGCGCCGGAGCCAGGAGGACCCTCCACTTT. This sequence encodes CASGAGARRTLHF.